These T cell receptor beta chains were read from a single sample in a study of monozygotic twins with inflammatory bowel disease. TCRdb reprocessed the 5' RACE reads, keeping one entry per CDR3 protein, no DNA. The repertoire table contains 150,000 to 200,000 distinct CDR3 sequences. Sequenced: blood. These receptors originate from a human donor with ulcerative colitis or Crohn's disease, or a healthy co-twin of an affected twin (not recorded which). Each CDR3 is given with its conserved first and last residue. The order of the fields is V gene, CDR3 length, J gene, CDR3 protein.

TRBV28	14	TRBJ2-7	CASTRGSGIYEQYF
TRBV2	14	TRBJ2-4	CASRGVRGKNIQYF
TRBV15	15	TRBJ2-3	CATSTRWAAGVTQYF
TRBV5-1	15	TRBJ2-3	CASSYRDPSTDTQYF
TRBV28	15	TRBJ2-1	CASSRGDRDISEQFF
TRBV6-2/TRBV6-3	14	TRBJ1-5	CASRGQGAYQPQHF
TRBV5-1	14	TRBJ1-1	CASSLRMGDTEAFF
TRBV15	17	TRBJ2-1	CATSRVGGLGSYYEQFF
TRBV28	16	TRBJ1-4	CASSLMTTGGNEKLFF
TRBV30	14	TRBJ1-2	CAWTTRARGYGYTF
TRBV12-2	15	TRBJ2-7	CASRKQGKSTYEQYF
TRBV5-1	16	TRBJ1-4	CASSLEQTGANEKLFF
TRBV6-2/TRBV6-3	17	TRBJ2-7	CASGRLAGVTSSYEQYF
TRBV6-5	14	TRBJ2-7	CASSYGGTNYEQYF
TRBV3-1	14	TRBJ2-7	CASSQGLVSYEQYF
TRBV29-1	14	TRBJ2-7	CSGRLAGGSYEQYF
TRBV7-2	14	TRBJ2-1	CASSYASGNHEQFF
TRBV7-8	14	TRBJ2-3	CASSLAQGAGTQYF
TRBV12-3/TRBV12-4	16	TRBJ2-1	CASSFQRGSGANEQFF
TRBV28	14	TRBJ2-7	CASSLDPVSYEQYF
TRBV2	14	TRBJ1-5	CASRQGMGNQPQHF
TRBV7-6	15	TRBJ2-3	CASSKRPTSTDTQYF
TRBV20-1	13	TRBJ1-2	CSADQGTRDGYTF
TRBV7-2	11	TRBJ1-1	CASSSDRVAFF
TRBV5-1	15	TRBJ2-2	CASSPNGNEVGELFF
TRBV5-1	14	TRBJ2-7	CASSLVGKDYEQYF
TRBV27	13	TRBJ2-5	CASSFKWGETQYF
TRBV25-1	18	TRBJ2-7	CASSEPGTSGSFSYEQYF
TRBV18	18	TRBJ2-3	CASSPLPPGGKGTDTQYF
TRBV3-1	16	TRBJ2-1	CASSQDAGGAYNEQFF
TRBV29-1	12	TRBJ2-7	CSVGPKTYEQYF
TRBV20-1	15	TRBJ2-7	CSARGSGTPSYEQYF
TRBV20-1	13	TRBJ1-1	CGIVRGMNTEAFF
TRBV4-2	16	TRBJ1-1	CASSLRPVSSNTEAFF
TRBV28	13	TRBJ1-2	CASSSRTDLGYTF
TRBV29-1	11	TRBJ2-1	CSVTVGGEQFF
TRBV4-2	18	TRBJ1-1	CASSQDRSVSNVVAEAFF
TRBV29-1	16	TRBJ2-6	CSVEPGGTSGANVLTF
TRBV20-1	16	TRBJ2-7	CSARVPGWASPYEQYF
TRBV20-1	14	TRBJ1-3	CSAKDRRTGNTIYF
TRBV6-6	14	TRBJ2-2	CASRPFAGAGELFF
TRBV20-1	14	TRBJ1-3	CSVLAAAPGNTIYF
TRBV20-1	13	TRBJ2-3	CSGATSAWDTQYF
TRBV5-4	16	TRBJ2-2	CASSRRSGANTGELFF
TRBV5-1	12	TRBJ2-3	CASSVRADTQYF
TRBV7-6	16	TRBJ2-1	CASSPRTGTGDNEQFF
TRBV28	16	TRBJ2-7	CASSLEPGTGAHEQYF
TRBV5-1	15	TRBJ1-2	CASSLPGQENYGYTF
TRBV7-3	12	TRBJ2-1	CASSSGVEEQFF
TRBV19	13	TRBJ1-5	CAASGGLNQPQHF
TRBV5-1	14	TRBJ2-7	CASSLGTTGFEQYF
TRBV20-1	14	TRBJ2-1	CSALQGSTYNEQFF
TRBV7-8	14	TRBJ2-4	CASSRGPTKNIQYF
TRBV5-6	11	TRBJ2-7	CASSKRIEQYF
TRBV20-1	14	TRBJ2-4	CSARGDLAKNIQYF